A single sample gave rise to the 5 T cell receptor beta chains below, sequenced in a study of blood T cells in healthy people across ages. Primers used in a second PCR of about 7 to 11 cycles were a sample-barcoded 5' primer and a J-beta primer mix. TCRdb reprocessed the 5' RACE reads with MiXCR, giving one entry per CDR3 protein. The sample includes approximately 940,000 distinct CDR3 sequences, 45% to 50% of them seen just once. Material for sequencing was blood. Receptors originate from a man aged 30 to 45 in good health.

V gene TRBV12-3 or TRBV12-4 combines with J gene TRBJ1-2; 7 positions agree with TRBD1. This CDR3 comprises 15 residues. The ends lost 6 bases at V and 1 base at J; junction bases unmatched: 8. The CDR3 spells CASSLIQGHNYGYTF. The CDR3 nucleotides are TGTGCCAGCAGCCTAATACAGGGGCATAACTATGGCTACACCTTC.

This clonotype occurred once. The chain combines TRBV29-1 with TRBJ2-7; D gene unclear. V lost 5 bases, J lost 5 bases, and 10 bases lay in between. Germline CDR1 SQVTM, CDR2 ANQGSEA. This CDR3 contains 11 residues. CDR3 DNA sequence: TGCAGCGTTTCGGGCGTAGACGAGCAGTACTTC. Translation gives CSVSGVDEQYF.

This chain joins TRBV5-1 and TRBJ2-3; possible D gene TRBD1, 5 bases. CDR1 SGHRS and CDR2 YFSETQ come from the germline V gene. Trimming shortened V by 3 bases and J by 3 bases, and 11 bases separated the two germline ends. The CDR3 has 14 residues. The CDR3: CASSSLGPTDTQYF. The CDR3 coding sequence is TGCGCCAGCAGCTCCCTGGGGCCAACAGATACGCAGTATTTT.

There are many counts of this clonotype. The chain has TRBV6-1 and TRBJ1-1; the match to TRBD1 covers 10 bases. After removal of 7 bases from V and 4 bases from J, the junction contained 15 bases not matched to a gene. The germline V gene has CDR1 MNHNS and CDR2 SASEGT. The CDR3 totals 17 residues. The CDR3 region has the DNA TGTGCCAGCACCTGGGGGTGGACAGGGGGTGGAGGCACTGAAGCTTTCTTT. It codes for CASTWGWTGGGGTEAFF.

This sequence joins TRBV2 and TRBJ2-1; 15 bases line up with TRBD2. The CDR3 spans 19 residues. The germline V gene encodes CDR1 SNHLY and CDR2 FYNNEI. Unmatched junction bases numbered 10, after V lost 5 bases and J lost 2 bases. CDR3 sequence reads: CASSTPGLAGGPTYNEQFF. Written as DNA, the CDR3 is TGTGCCAGCAGTACACCGGGACTAGCGGGGGGCCCGACCTACAATGAGCAGTTCTTC. The whole variable domain, remainder taken from reference TRBV2 and TRBJ2-1, is EPEVTQTPSHQVTQMGQEVILRCVPISNHLYFYWYRQILGQKVEFLVSFYNNEISEKSEIFDDQFSVERPDGSNFTLKIRSTKLEDSAMYFCASSTPGLAGGPTYNEQFFGPGTRLTVL.